This T cell receptor beta chain was observed in a study of shared clonotypes between healthy human individuals. Study-level points and caveats: When naive CD4 clonotypes were compared across a few donors, 5% to 5.5% were shared.

Donors had no recently reported acute infections or vaccinations and were HIV-negative. Regarding this clone: The antigen remains undetermined.

Per germline, CDR1 SGHNT and CDR2 YYREEE (reference sequence). This CDR3 comprises 14 residues. Trimming removed 0 bases from V and 4 bases from J, with 10 bases in between. The assay was run at deep level. Assay used: immunoSEQ multiplex PCR; TCRdb lists only in-frame clones, some missing. Of roughly 1,500,000 clones in the sample, 98% were seen once. The TCR originated in a man aged 25 to 45 in good health. Specimen: naive CD4+ T cells sorted from blood. Described subset: CD45RA+ positively selected. The V and J genes are TRBV5-4 and TRBJ1-1; D might be TRBD1 (5 bases). CDR3 sequence: CASSLDGGRTEAFF. The CDR3 bases are TGTGCCAGCAGCTTGGACGGGGGACGCACTGAAGCTTTCTTT.